This T cell receptor (beta chain) was recovered during a study of T cell responses to AZD1222 COVID-19 vaccine. Study background: Analysis merged second doses at about 4 or about 12 weeks.

Libraries were prepared by immunoSEQ multiplex PCR; TCRdb keeps only in-frame clonotypes and omits some of them. The sample carries about 130,000 clones, 84% recorded once. For this clone: Its antigen is unidentified.

V lost 2 bases, J lost 3 bases, and 13 bases lay in between. The CDR3 sequence is 15 residues long. Germline V gives CDR1 SGHVS, CDR2 FQNEAQ. Study-level results: Only a handful of AZD1222 recipients were seropositive at baseline. Unmutated variant regions are reportedly targeted by nearly half of spike-specific TCRs. Across the whole spike, CD4 TCRs peaked at regions 160-218 and 743-854.

The receptor was derived from an adult in good health. Sequences were derived from peripheral blood, sampled on day 0 of AZD1222 vaccination. This chain connects TRBV7-8 to TRBJ1-1; no definite D call. CDR3 DNA sequence: TGTGCCAGCAGCTTAAGCGGCGGTTGGGACACTGAAGCTTTCTTT. It translates to CASSLSGGWDTEAFF.